In this sample, the clone carrying this T cell receptor (beta chain) is medium-sized. Its antigen is not known. Germline loops: CDR1 MDHEN, CDR2 SYDVKM. V was pared by 2 bases and J by 4 bases, with 14 bases between. This CDR3 has 16 residues. The data are from a study of T cells after posttransplantation cyclophosphamide. Generated by immunoSEQ multiplex PCR, the TCRdb table keeps only in-frame clones and is missing some. The specimen has 3,000 or so clones, none found just once. A marrow graft followed busulfan-fludarabine conditioning, with cyclophosphamide on days +3 and +4. Regarding the study as a whole: Skin or GI-infiltrating T cells shared few TRB sequences with blood.

The chain carries TRBV28 and TRBJ1-4, with a possible D match to TRBD1 (5 bases). This TCR was sampled from a male patient aged 55 to 69 who received an allogeneic stem cell transplant from a related donor and was CMV-positive. These T cells may partly come from the graft donor. The specimen was PBMCs, collected after allogeneic stem cell transplant with posttransplant cyclophosphamide. The chain's CDR3 is CASSLVFAGLNEKLFF. The CDR3 coding sequence is TGTGCCAGCAGTTTAGTTTTTGCAGGGCTTAATGAAAAACTGTTTTTT.